These 23 T cell receptor beta chains were all obtained from the same sample, sequenced in a study of T cell responses to AZD1222 COVID-19 vaccine. Here immunoSEQ multiplex PCR was the method, and the copy in TCRdb shows in-frame clones only, minus some. The sample has some 80,000 clones, roughly 80% seen once. This sample comprised peripheral blood, obtained 28 days after the second dose of the MenACWY control vaccine. Source of these receptors: an adult who received the MenACWY meningococcal vaccine as a control.

J is TRBJ2-6 and V is TRBV30; TRBD1 aligns across 9 bases. CDR1 and CDR2 (germline): GTSNPN, SVGIG (reference sequence). This CDR3 has 17 amino acids. Trimming cost V 7 bases and J 1 base; bases outside gene matches: 11. The CDR3, as DNA: TGTGCCTCGACCTCGGGACAGGGAAGTTCTGGGGCCAACGTCCTGACTTTC. Translated, it gives CASTSGQGSSGANVLTF.

The chain links TRBV5-1 to TRBJ2-7; TRBD1 agrees at 7 bases. The germline V gene has CDR1 SGHRS and CDR2 YFSETQ. This CDR3 spans 14 amino acids. The V gene end was trimmed by 3 bases and the J gene end by 3 bases; junction bases not matched to a gene: 6. CDR3 sequence: CASSSGDSVYEQYF. The CDR3 region has the DNA TGCGCCAGCAGCTCAGGGGACAGTGTCTACGAGCAGTACTTC.

The chain couples TRBV5-5 to TRBJ2-6; TRBD2 might be the D (6 bases). Germline CDR1 and CDR2: SGHKS and YYEKEE (reference sequence). Trimming shortened V by 1 base and J by 2 bases, and 13 bases separated the two germline ends. The CDR3 has 17 amino acids. The CDR3 DNA reads TGTGCCAGCAGCTTGAATTCCGGGGGAGCTGGGGCCAACGTCCTGACTTTC. Its translation: CASSLNSGGAGANVLTF.

The sample holds a few counts of this clone. V and J are TRBV6-5 and TRBJ2-7, with D maybe TRBD2 (6 bases). Germline V lookup: CDR1 MNHEY, CDR2 SVGAGI. The CDR3 runs 13 residues. V was clipped by 6 bases and J by 7 bases, with 16 bases between them. CDR3: CASRGTPLEEQYF. CDR3 DNA sequence: TGTGCCAGCAGGGGGACTCCGTTGGAAGAGCAGTACTTC.

The table lists this clone with a few counts. Other DNA sequences in this specimen translate into the identical CDR3. The chain links TRBV7-2 to TRBJ1-5; 8 bases match TRBD1. CDR1 is SGHTA, CDR2 FQGNSA, per germline. Unmatched junction bases numbered 4, after V lost 1 base and J lost 2 bases. This CDR3 spans 16 amino acids. This CDR3 reads CASSLGGDRRNQPQHF. CDR3 nucleotide sequence: TGTGCCAGCAGCTTAGGCGGGGACAGGCGCAATCAGCCCCAGCATTTT. The whole variable domain, remainder taken from reference TRBV7-2 and TRBJ1-5, is GAGVSQSPSNKVTEKGKDVELRCDPISGHTALYWYRQSLGQGLEFLIYFQGNSAPDKSGLPSDRFSAERTGGSVSTLTIQRTQQEDSAVYLCASSLGGDRRNQPQHFGDGTRLSIL.

The chain recombines TRBV6-1 with TRBJ1-2; D remains unclear. CDR3 length: 15 amino acids. Trimming left V 1 base short and J 4 bases short, with 13 bases between. Germline V gene lookup returns CDR1 MNHNS and CDR2 SASEGT. CDR3 in amino acids: CASSEGIPRVYGYTF. The CDR3 nucleotides read TGTGCCAGCAGTGAAGGGATCCCAAGGGTCTATGGCTACACCTTC.

This chain connects TRBV12-3 or TRBV12-4 to TRBJ1-1, with D unclear. The CDR3 has 13 residues. Trimming cost V 6 bases and J 1 base, with 9 bases left between them. CDR3 sequence reads: CASSLHTNTEAFF. The CDR3 nucleotides are TGTGCCAGCAGCCTTCACACGAACACTGAAGCTTTCTTT.

The genes are TRBV6-5 and TRBJ1-2, with D perhaps TRBD1 (5 bases). V lost 8 bases and J lost 7, with 23 bases in between. The CDR3 loop spans 15 amino acids. Looked up from germline, CDR1 is MNHEY and CDR2 is SVGAGI. CDR3 residues: CASAAARLRGGGYTF. DNA for the CDR3: TGTGCCAGCGCGGCAGCCCGTCTTCGCGGGGGTGGCTACACCTTC.

The CDR3 DNA is TGTGCCAGCAGCCAAGCCGGAGAGTACACTGAAGCTTTCTTT. Its translation: CASSQAGEYTEAFF. The chain uses TRBV3-1 (or the pseudogene TRBV3-2) and TRBJ1-1, with no clear D. Germline loops: CDR1 LGHDT, CDR2 YNNKEL (reference sequence). V gave up 1 base and J gave up 3 bases, with 9 bases separating them. The CDR3 has 14 amino acids.

This clone turned up a few times. The chain carries TRBV4-2 and TRBJ2-2; D gene uncertain. The germline V gene has CDR1 LGHNA and CDR2 YNFKEQ. The CDR3 has 16 residues. V lost 0 bases and J lost 2, with 10 bases in between. This CDR3 reads CASSQDLGLNTGELFF. CDR3 coding DNA: TGTGCCAGCAGCCAAGATCTTGGCCTCAACACCGGGGAGCTGTTTTTT.

This chain connects TRBV12-3 or TRBV12-4 to TRBJ2-1; D uncertain. V was cut by 5 bases and J by 9 bases, with 11 bases left in between. CDR3 length: 12 residues. The DNA of the CDR3 is TGTGCCAGCAGTGCGTTTGAAAGTGAGCAGTTCTTC. The encoded protein is CASSAFESEQFF.

This chain connects TRBV6-5 to TRBJ1-5; 8 bases fit TRBD1. The J segment lost 7 bases and the V segment lost 10 bases, leaving 9 bases of the junction unmatched. Germline V gene data show CDR1 as MNHEY and CDR2 as SVGAGI. The CDR3 sequence is 13 residues long. CDR3 protein: CAIAETGAQPQHF. The DNA of the CDR3 is TGTGCCATCGCTGAGACAGGGGCACAGCCCCAGCATTTT.

This clone occurred once. Here the CDR3 reads CAISESQAGNTIYF. As DNA, the CDR3 is TGTGCCATCAGTGAGTCGCAGGCTGGAAACACCATATATTTT. J is TRBJ1-3 and V is TRBV10-3; no definite D call. Germline-derived CDR1 and CDR2 are ENHRY and SYGVKD. This CDR3 contains 14 residues. V dropped 0 bases and J dropped 2 bases, with 5 bases sitting between them.

This clone was picked up one time. The rearrangement joins TRBV11-2 to TRBJ1-1; tentatively, D is TRBD1 (5 bases). The CDR3 has 16 amino acids. Germline CDR1 is SGHAT and CDR2 is FQNNGV. The ends were cut back, 4 bases at V and 1 base at J, with 16 bases in the middle. CDR3 in DNA: TGTGCCAGCAGCTCCGCGCCTCAGGGAGGGAACACTGAAGCTTTCTTT. Translation gives CASSSAPQGGNTEAFF.

J is TRBJ2-5 and V is TRBV6-5; possibly TRBD1 for D (6 bases). CDR1 is MNHEY and CDR2 is SVGAGI in the germline V gene. V was pared by 5 bases and J by 4 bases, with 11 bases between. This CDR3 comprises 13 residues. As DNA, the CDR3 is TGTGCCAGCAGTCGGACAGCTAGAGAGACCCAGTACTTC. This codes for CASSRTARETQYF.

This chain joins TRBV23-1 and TRBJ2-3; 7 bases are shared with TRBD1. TRBV23-1 counts as an open reading frame of uncertain function. V shed 6 bases, J shed 0 bases, and the junction held 12 bases outside the gene matches. The CDR3 has 17 amino acids. This CDR3 reads CASRYVNGQASTDTQYF. Here the CDR3 DNA reads TGCGCCAGCAGATACGTTAATGGACAGGCGAGCACAGATACGCAGTATTTT.

This clone was recorded once. This chain joins TRBV27 and TRBJ2-1; D is perhaps TRBD2 (6 bases). V was shortened by 2 bases and J by 6 bases, with 14 bases between the two germline ends. Germline CDR1 MNHEY, CDR2 SMNVEV (reference sequence). The CDR3 loop spans 15 amino acids. Here the CDR3 reads CASSLETRGFNEQFF. CDR3 coding DNA: TGTGCCAGCAGTTTAGAGACTAGGGGTTTCAATGAGCAGTTCTTC.

The chain employs TRBV19 and TRBJ1-3; D not resolved. CDR3 length: 13 amino acids. V gave up 5 bases and J gave up 0 bases, with 5 bases separating them. The germline V gene has CDR1 LNHDA and CDR2 SQIVND (reference sequence). The CDR3 loop reads CASSPNSGNTIYF. The CDR3 DNA is TGTGCCAGTAGTCCCAACTCTGGAAACACCATATATTTT.

The chain couples TRBV16 to TRBJ2-6; no firm D call. Trimming took 4 bases from V and 0 from J, leaving 13 bases between them. Germline values: CDR1 KGHSY, CDR2 FQNENV. The CDR3 covers 17 residues. CDR3 protein: CASSPRGVGSGANVLTF. Written as DNA, the CDR3 is TGTGCCAGCAGCCCTAGAGGAGTAGGCTCTGGGGCCAACGTCCTGACTTTC. Combining the CDR3 with reference TRBV16 and TRBJ2-6 gives the whole variable domain GEEVAQTPKHLVRGEGQKAKLYCAPIKGHSYVFWYQQVLKNEFKFLISFQNENVFDETGMPKERFSAKCLPNSPCSLEIQATKLEDSAVYFCASSPRGVGSGANVLTFGAGSRLTVL.

V usage is TRBV12-2 and J usage is TRBJ1-4; the DNA was not used to check the table's D call, TRBD1. TRBV12-2 is designated a pseudogene. The CDR3 sequence is 20 residues long. Written as DNA, the CDR3 is TGTGCAAGTCGCTTACTAACCAAGGACAGGGCCGGAAATGAAGGGGAAAAACTGTTTTTT. This sequence encodes CASRLLTKDRAGNEGEKLFF.

Only one count was recorded for this clone. The chain uses TRBV7-2 and TRBJ2-2, with D uncertain. The germline V gene has CDR1 SGHTA and CDR2 FQGNSA. V gave up 5 bases and J gave up 3 bases, with 10 bases separating them. This CDR3 has 14 amino acids. Here the CDR3 DNA reads TGTGCCAGCAGCCCGAAAATGGACACCGGGGAGCTGTTTTTT. Protein: CASSPKMDTGELFF.

The chain is built from TRBV6-5 and TRBJ1-4, with 9 positions matching TRBD1. CDR3 length: 15 amino acids. The germline CDR1 and CDR2 sequences are MNHEY and SVGAGI. Trimming at V came to 8 bases and at J to 7 bases, leaving 11 bases not matched to a gene. CDR3 in amino acids: CASGGLQGAGEKLFF. The DNA of the CDR3 is TGTGCCAGCGGGGGCCTACAGGGGGCAGGTGAAAAACTGTTTTTT.

The rearrangement joins TRBV7-2 to TRBJ1-4, with 7 bases identical to TRBD1. Trimming cost V 1 base and J 2 bases; bases outside gene matches: 4. This CDR3 is 16 amino acids long. CDR1 SGHTA and CDR2 FQGNSA come from the germline V gene. CDR3 nucleotide sequence: TGTGCCAGCAGCTTAGGAGGGACAGAGACTAATGAAAAACTGTTTTTT. This codes for CASSLGGTETNEKLFF.